Described below is a single T cell receptor beta chain sequence and its context. TCRdb keeps only in-frame clones here, not all; method: immunoSEQ multiplex PCR. The sample lists roughly 500,000 clones; over 75% were seen once. Germline-derived CDR1 and CDR2 are MNHEY and SMNVEV (reference sequence). The CDR3 runs 17 residues. Trimming removed 2 bases from V and 4 bases from J, with 18 bases in between. This sample is part of a study of blood T cell repertoires in COVID-19. The V call is TRBV27, the J call TRBJ2-1, with TRBD2 as a possible D gene (5 bases). The sample was PBMCs or T cells enriched from blood (not recorded which). The TCR originated in a woman in her 40s who had recovered from COVID-19. CDR3 DNA sequence: TGTGCCAGCAGTTTAGCCCCCGGAAGCGGTATATACAATGAGCAGTTCTTC. It yields the protein CASSLAPGSGIYNEQFF.